This is a list of T cell receptor beta chains from one sample in a study of blood T cell repertoires in COVID-19. TCRdb's table, derived via immunoSEQ multiplex PCR, lists solely in-frame clones and lacks some. The sample has about 120,000 clones; more than 60% are singletons. The specimen was peripheral blood. The receptors were gathered from a man in his 70s with acute or convalescent COVID-19. Each CDR3 is given with its conserved first and last residue. Fields, in order: J gene, D gene, clone size, V gene, CDR3 DNA, CDR3 protein. The D gene is left open where the match is weak. Clone size appears in some rows only: once, few, many, or a class for an expanded clone.

J gene: TRBJ1-4
D gene: TRBD1
clone size: .
V gene: TRBV3-1/TRBV3-2
CDR3 DNA: TGTGCCAGCAGCCAAAAGGAGGACAGGGGCGAGTATGAAAAACTGTTTTTT
CDR3 protein: CASSQKEDRGEYEKLFF

J gene: TRBJ2-7
D gene: .
clone size: .
V gene: TRBV5-1
CDR3 DNA: TGCGCCAGCAGTCGGGGTTTCGAGCAGTACTTC
CDR3 protein: CASSRGFEQYF

J gene: TRBJ1-6
D gene: .
clone size: .
V gene: TRBV6-5
CDR3 DNA: TGTGCCAGCAACCCCTTTGGAGGGAAGGATTCACCCCTCCACTTT
CDR3 protein: CASNPFGGKDSPLHF

J gene: TRBJ1-2
D gene: .
clone size: .
V gene: TRBV23-1
CDR3 DNA: TGCGCCAGCAGTCAATCCCACAGGGCTGAACATGGCTACACCTTC
CDR3 protein: CASSQSHRAEHGYTF

J gene: TRBJ2-1
D gene: .
clone size: .
V gene: TRBV27
CDR3 DNA: TGTGCCAGCAGTGCGGACTCGAGCTCCTACAATGAGCAGTTCTTC
CDR3 protein: CASSADSSSYNEQFF

J gene: TRBJ2-7
D gene: TRBD2
clone size: .
V gene: TRBV2
CDR3 DNA: TGTGCCAGCAGTGGGGGGGGTTACAGCGAGCAGTACTTC
CDR3 protein: CASSGGGYSEQYF

J gene: TRBJ1-1
D gene: .
clone size: .
V gene: TRBV11-2
CDR3 DNA: TGTGCCAGCAGCTTAAACAGGGTTGGTACTGAAGCTTTCTTT
CDR3 protein: CASSLNRVGTEAFF

J gene: TRBJ1-1
D gene: TRBD1
clone size: .
V gene: TRBV30
CDR3 DNA: TGTGCCTGGAGTAGGACAGGGCCTTTAGAAGCTTTCTTT
CDR3 protein: CAWSRTGPLEAFF

J gene: TRBJ2-7
D gene: TRBD2
clone size: .
V gene: TRBV3-1/TRBV3-2
CDR3 DNA: TGTGCCAGCAGCTTTAGCGGGGCCCCCTACGAGCAGTACTTC
CDR3 protein: CASSFSGAPYEQYF

J gene: TRBJ1-1
D gene: .
clone size: .
V gene: TRBV2
CDR3 DNA: TGTGCCAGCAGTTCCGAGGGGGAGTACACTGAAGCTTTCTTT
CDR3 protein: CASSSEGEYTEAFF

J gene: TRBJ1-5
D gene: .
clone size: .
V gene: TRBV5-1
CDR3 DNA: TGCGCCAGCAGCCTGGAGGGGTATAGCAATCAGCCCCAGCATTTT
CDR3 protein: CASSLEGYSNQPQHF

J gene: TRBJ1-1
D gene: .
clone size: few
V gene: TRBV7-2
CDR3 DNA: TGTGCCAGTATGGGCCAACTCCTCACTGAAGCTTTCTTT
CDR3 protein: CASMGQLLTEAFF

J gene: TRBJ2-1
D gene: .
clone size: .
V gene: TRBV9
CDR3 DNA: TGTGCCAGCAGCCCGTTCCCATCCCGACTAGTCAACAATGAGCAGTTCTTC
CDR3 protein: CASSPFPSRLVNNEQFF

J gene: TRBJ1-5
D gene: TRBD1
clone size: few
V gene: TRBV7-2
CDR3 DNA: TGTGCCAGCAGCACAGACAGGGGGCAGGGACAGCCCCAGCATTTT
CDR3 protein: CASSTDRGQGQPQHF

J gene: TRBJ1-5
D gene: TRBD1
clone size: few
V gene: TRBV5-1
CDR3 DNA: TGCGCCAGCAGTACCGGGACAGGGGGCATTCAGCCCCAGCATTTT
CDR3 protein: CASSTGTGGIQPQHF

J gene: TRBJ1-2
D gene: .
clone size: .
V gene: TRBV30
CDR3 DNA: TGTGCCTGGGGATCCCCGGTTGGCTATGGCTACACCTTC
CDR3 protein: CAWGSPVGYGYTF

J gene: TRBJ2-1
D gene: TRBD2
clone size: .
V gene: TRBV5-4
CDR3 DNA: TGTGCCAGCACCGGCCGGGGGGAGTGGTCCTACAATGAGCAGTTCTTC
CDR3 protein: CASTGRGEWSYNEQFF

J gene: TRBJ2-3
D gene: .
clone size: .
V gene: TRBV6-2/TRBV6-3
CDR3 DNA: TGTGCCAGCAGTTGGACTCACACAGATACGCAGTATTTT
CDR3 protein: CASSWTHTDTQYF

J gene: TRBJ2-2
D gene: .
clone size: .
V gene: TRBV12-3/TRBV12-4
CDR3 DNA: TGTGCCAGCAGTCACGGTGCCGGGGAGCTGTTTTTT
CDR3 protein: CASSHGAGELFF

J gene: TRBJ2-1
D gene: TRBD2
clone size: .
V gene: TRBV19
CDR3 DNA: TGCGCCCCGTACGGGGGGCAACTAGCGGGGGGAAGCAATGAGCAGTTCTTC
CDR3 protein: CAPYGGQLAGGSNEQFF

J gene: TRBJ1-3
D gene: TRBD1
clone size: .
V gene: TRBV4-3
CDR3 DNA: TGCGCCAGCAGCCGGGACAGGGGGACATACACCATATATTTT
CDR3 protein: CASSRDRGTYTIYF

J gene: TRBJ1-6
D gene: .
clone size: .
V gene: TRBV9
CDR3 DNA: TGTGCCAGCAGCGCCGGGATGAGCCTTTATAATTCACCCCTCCACTTT
CDR3 protein: CASSAGMSLYNSPLHF

J gene: TRBJ1-4
D gene: .
clone size: .
V gene: TRBV5-1
CDR3 DNA: TGCGCCAGCAGCTTGATGCAGTATGAAAAACTGTTTTTT
CDR3 protein: CASSLMQYEKLFF

J gene: TRBJ1-2
D gene: .
clone size: .
V gene: TRBV3-1/TRBV3-2
CDR3 DNA: TGTGCCAGCAGAACCGGGCAGGGAGGTGGCTACACCTTC
CDR3 protein: CASRTGQGGGYTF

J gene: TRBJ2-7
D gene: TRBD1
clone size: .
V gene: TRBV11-1
CDR3 DNA: TGTGCCAGCAGCTTAGTAGGGACAGGGTTCGCCTACGAGCAGTACTTC
CDR3 protein: CASSLVGTGFAYEQYF

J gene: TRBJ1-6
D gene: .
clone size: .
V gene: TRBV6-2/TRBV6-3
CDR3 DNA: TGTGCCAGCAGTTACCCCGTCGAGGGATTCTATAATTCACCCCTCCACTTT
CDR3 protein: CASSYPVEGFYNSPLHF

J gene: TRBJ1-5
D gene: .
clone size: .
V gene: TRBV7-2
CDR3 DNA: TGTGCCAGCAGCTTAGTTGGCGGAGATCAGCCCCAGCATTTT
CDR3 protein: CASSLVGGDQPQHF

J gene: TRBJ2-3
D gene: TRBD2
clone size: .
V gene: TRBV9
CDR3 DNA: TGTGCCAGCAGCCCAGGGACTAGCGGGGCCACAGATACGCAGTATTTT
CDR3 protein: CASSPGTSGATDTQYF

J gene: TRBJ2-1
D gene: TRBD2
clone size: .
V gene: TRBV14
CDR3 DNA: TGTGCCAGCAGCCTGCCGGGAGGAAGTGAGCAGTTCTTC
CDR3 protein: CASSLPGGSEQFF

J gene: TRBJ2-7
D gene: .
clone size: .
V gene: TRBV18
CDR3 DNA: TGTGCCAGCTCAGCCACCCGAGGCCAGAAGCGCGAGCAGTACTTC
CDR3 protein: CASSATRGQKREQYF

J gene: TRBJ1-5
D gene: .
clone size: .
V gene: TRBV2
CDR3 DNA: TGTGCCAGCAGTGACCCAGGGTCAAATCAGCCCCAGCATTTT
CDR3 protein: CASSDPGSNQPQHF

J gene: TRBJ1-4
D gene: TRBD1
clone size: .
V gene: TRBV7-2
CDR3 DNA: TGTGCCAGCAGCTTAAGGGGGACAGGGGAAGAAAAACTGTTTTTT
CDR3 protein: CASSLRGTGEEKLFF

J gene: TRBJ2-4
D gene: .
clone size: .
V gene: TRBV5-1
CDR3 DNA: TGCGCCAGCAGCTTGCAGAACCCCAGGGCGGCCAAAAACATTCAGTACTTC
CDR3 protein: CASSLQNPRAAKNIQYF

J gene: TRBJ1-2
D gene: .
clone size: .
V gene: TRBV7-2
CDR3 DNA: TGTGCCAGCAGCTTAGGATACAGCTATGGCTACACCTTC
CDR3 protein: CASSLGYSYGYTF

J gene: TRBJ1-4
D gene: TRBD1
clone size: .
V gene: TRBV4-3
CDR3 DNA: TGCGCCAGCAGCCAGTTACAGGGGAGTTTTGAAAAACTGTTTTTT
CDR3 protein: CASSQLQGSFEKLFF

J gene: TRBJ2-2
D gene: .
clone size: .
V gene: TRBV12-3/TRBV12-4
CDR3 DNA: TGTGCCAGCAGTTCCCCCCGGACCGGGGAGCTGTTTTTT
CDR3 protein: CASSSPRTGELFF

J gene: TRBJ2-7
D gene: .
clone size: .
V gene: TRBV30
CDR3 DNA: TGTGCCTGGAGTGTTGGGGGCTACCCCTCCTACGAGCAGTACTTC
CDR3 protein: CAWSVGGYPSYEQYF

J gene: TRBJ2-3
D gene: .
clone size: .
V gene: TRBV9
CDR3 DNA: TGTGCCAGCAGCGTAGGGTGGGGGCGAGGCACAGATACGCAGTATTTT
CDR3 protein: CASSVGWGRGTDTQYF

J gene: TRBJ2-3
D gene: .
clone size: once
V gene: TRBV7-6
CDR3 DNA: TGTGCCAGCAGCCTGTCGCGGGGCTACACAGATACGCAGTATTTT
CDR3 protein: CASSLSRGYTDTQYF

J gene: TRBJ2-1
D gene: TRBD2
clone size: .
V gene: TRBV7-6
CDR3 DNA: TGTGCCAGCAGCTATGGGGGGGGCTCCTACAATGAGCAGTTCTTC
CDR3 protein: CASSYGGGSYNEQFF